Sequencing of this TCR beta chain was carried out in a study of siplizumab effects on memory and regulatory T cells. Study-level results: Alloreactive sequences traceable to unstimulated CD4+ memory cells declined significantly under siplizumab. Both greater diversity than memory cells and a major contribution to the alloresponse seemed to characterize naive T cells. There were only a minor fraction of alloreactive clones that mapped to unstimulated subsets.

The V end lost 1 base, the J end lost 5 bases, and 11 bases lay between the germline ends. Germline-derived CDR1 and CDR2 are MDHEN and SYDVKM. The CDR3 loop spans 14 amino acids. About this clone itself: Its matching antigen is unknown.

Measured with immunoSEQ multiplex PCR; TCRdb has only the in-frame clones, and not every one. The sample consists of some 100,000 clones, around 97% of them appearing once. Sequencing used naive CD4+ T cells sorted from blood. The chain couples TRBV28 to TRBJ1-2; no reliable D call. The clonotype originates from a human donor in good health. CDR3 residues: CASSLYSGEYGYTF. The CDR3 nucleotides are TGTGCCAGCAGTTTATACTCCGGGGAATATGGCTACACCTTC.